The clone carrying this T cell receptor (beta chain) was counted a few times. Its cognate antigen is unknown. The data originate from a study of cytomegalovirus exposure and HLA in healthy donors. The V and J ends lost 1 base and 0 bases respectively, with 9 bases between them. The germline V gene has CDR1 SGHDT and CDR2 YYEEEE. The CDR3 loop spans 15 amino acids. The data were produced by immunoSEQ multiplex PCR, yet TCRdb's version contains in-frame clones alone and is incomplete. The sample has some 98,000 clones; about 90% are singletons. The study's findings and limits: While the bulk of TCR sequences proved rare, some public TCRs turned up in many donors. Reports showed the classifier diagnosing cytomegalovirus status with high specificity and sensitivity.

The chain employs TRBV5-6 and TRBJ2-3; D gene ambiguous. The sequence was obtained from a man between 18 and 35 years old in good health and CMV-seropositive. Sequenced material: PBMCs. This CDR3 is CASSLLLTSTDTQYF. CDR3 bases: TGTGCCAGCAGCTTGCTGCTAACTAGCACAGATACGCAGTATTTT.